These 12 T cell receptor beta chains originate from one sample sequenced in a study of vaccination and CD4 T cells after COVID-19. The treatment was: roughly 11-day PBMC culture with coronavirus spike peptide pools or control peptides (ViraFEST assay). Scientists ran DNA taken from cultured CD4+ T cells through the Oncomine TCR Beta short-read assay for sequencing. TCRdb re-analysed the PCR reads in MiXCR, keeping a single row per CDR3 protein. The sample gives 10,000 to 15,000 distinct CDR3 sequences, 52% of which show up once; 16% is in the top ten. The antigens these receptors bind are not known. Sequenced material: CD4+ T cells from blood, cultured in vitro. These receptors came from a human donor who had recovered from COVID-19.

The table lists this clonotype with a count of one. The chain has TRBV30 and TRBJ1-1, with 11 nucleotides matching TRBD1. Germline values: CDR1 GTSNPN, CDR2 SVGIG (reference sequence). After removal of 3 bases from V and 12 bases from J, the junction contained 9 bases not matched to a gene. The CDR3 covers 13 residues. CDR3 sequence reads: CAWRDRGLLESFF. CDR3 DNA: TGTGCCTGGAGGGACAGGGGGCTCCTCGAATCTTTCTTT.

The V and J genes are TRBV28 and TRBJ2-7; 7 nucleotides line up with TRBD1. The CDR3 consists of 15 residues. Germline-derived CDR1 and CDR2 are MDHEN and SYDVKM. The J segment lost 2 bases and the V segment lost 7 bases, leaving 11 bases of the junction unmatched. DNA of the CDR3: TGTGCCAGCACCGCATCCGGGACAGAAACCTACGAGCAGTACTTC. Amino acid sequence: CASTASGTETYEQYF. Looking up the rest from reference TRBV28 and TRBJ2-7 gives the full variable domain: DVKVTQSSRYLVKRTGEKVFLECVQDMDHENMFWYRQDPGLGLRLIYFSYDVKMKEKGDIPEGYSVSREKKERFSLILESASTNQTSMYLCASTASGTETYEQYFGPGTRLTVT.

The V and J genes are TRBV7-2 and TRBJ1-1; D is uncertain. Trimming cost V 2 bases and J 4 bases, with 14 bases left between them. In germline, CDR1 is SGHTA, CDR2 FQGNSA. This CDR3 has 15 residues. The CDR3 DNA follows: TGTGCCAGCAGCTTACCCCCAGGTGGCAGCACTGAAGCTTTCTTT. This encodes CASSLPPGGSTEAFF.

J is TRBJ2-3 and V is TRBV20-1; 7 bases match TRBD2. V dropped 5 bases and J dropped 2; count of bases not matched to a gene: 4. This CDR3 has 13 amino acids. Germline lookup yields CDR1 DFQATT and CDR2 SNEGSKA (reference sequence). CDR3 nucleotides: TGCAGTGCTTCTAGCGGACTCACAGATACGCAGTATTTT. It translates to CSASSGLTDTQYF.

This clonotype was observed once. The chain carries TRBV5-1 and TRBJ2-7; 7 positions agree with TRBD2. Germline CDR1 reads SGHRS; CDR2 reads YFSETQ. This CDR3 region has 16 residues. V was clipped by 4 bases and J by 4 bases; unmatched bases: 14. CDR3 nucleotide sequence: TGCGCCAGCAGCGGGGTGGTGGGAGGGCCGAGATACGAGCAGTACTTC. It codes for CASSGVVGGPRYEQYF.

CDR3 DNA sequence: TGCAGTGCTCTGGGGGGACTAGCGGGATATGAGCAGTTCTTC. This codes for CSALGGLAGYEQFF. V gene TRBV20-1 combines with J gene TRBJ2-1, with TRBD2 matching over 13 bases. The CDR3 is 14 residues long. CDR1 and CDR2 (germline): DFQATT, SNEGSKA (reference sequence). J lost 8 bases, V lost 5 bases, and 6 bases had no gene match.

This clonotype showed up just a few times. The chain links TRBV10-3 to TRBJ2-7; 10 positions agree with TRBD2. CDR1 ENHRY and CDR2 SYGVKD come from the germline V gene. The CDR3 consists of 15 residues. Trimming took 3 bases from V and 2 from J; bases not matched to a gene: 4. CDR3 sequence reads: CAISDSSGRAYEQYF. The CDR3 DNA is TGTGCCATCAGTGATTCCAGCGGGAGGGCCTACGAGCAGTACTTC.

This clonotype came up a few times. The chain is built from TRBV24-1 and TRBJ2-3; D ambiguous. In germline, CDR1 is KGHDR, CDR2 SFDVKD. CDR3 length: 15 residues. Deletions cut 4 bases from V and 1 base from J, with 11 bases between. The CDR3 sequence is CATSDGQLRTDTQYF. For the CDR3, the DNA is TGTGCCACCAGTGACGGGCAGCTCCGCACAGATACGCAGTATTTT.

A single count supports this clonotype. The CDR3, as DNA: TGTGCCAGCAGTTACTCGGGTCTACCCTCCGAGCAGTACTTC. It codes for CASSYSGLPSEQYF. The V and J genes are TRBV6-2 or TRBV6-3 and TRBJ2-7; D gene uncertain. V dropped 0 bases and J dropped 6 bases, with 12 bases sitting between them. The CDR3 runs 14 residues. The germline gives CDR1 MNHEY, CDR2 SVGEGT.

The chain joins TRBV30 to TRBJ1-6, with 9 bases identical to TRBD1. CDR3 length: 12 amino acids. Per the germline V gene, CDR1 is GTSNPN and CDR2 is SVGIG (reference sequence). After removal of 6 bases from V and 15 bases from J, the junction contained 9 bases not matched to a gene. The CDR3 nucleotides are TGTGCCTGTCCCGGGACAGGGACGGACCTCCACTTT. It translates to CACPGTGTDLHF.

This clonotype was seen once. V gene TRBV25-1 combines with J gene TRBJ1-1; the match to TRBD1 covers 7 bases. Germline CDR1 and CDR2: MGHDK and SYGVNS. The CDR3 loop spans 14 amino acids. With 6 bases clipped from V and 5 bases from J, the junction kept 9 bases outside the gene matches. This CDR3 reads CASRPQGLLTEAFF. DNA of the CDR3: TGTGCCAGCAGACCACAGGGGCTACTAACTGAAGCTTTCTTT.

By share of the sample, this clonotype is medium-sized. The chain couples TRBV6-4 to TRBJ2-3, with TRBD1 identical over 11 bases. Germline CDR1 is MRHNA and CDR2 is SNTAGT. V lost 4 bases, J lost 4 bases, and 1 base stayed unmatched. The CDR3 spans 14 residues. The CDR3 DNA sequence: TGTGCCAGCAGTGGGACAGGGGGCGCAGATACGCAGTATTTT. Encoded protein: CASSGTGGADTQYF.